Listed below are T cell receptor beta chains from one sample, sequenced in a study of blood T cell repertoires in COVID-19. Clones were read by immunoSEQ multiplex PCR, and TCRdb kept only the in-frame ones, dropping some. Found here are 200,000 to 250,000 clones, approximately 80% of them singletons; the top ten hold roughly a tenth. The sequencing sample was made of peripheral blood. These receptors were taken from an elderly woman with COVID-19, enrolled during active disease. Each CDR3 is given with its conserved first and last residue. Each record gives: clone size, V gene, D gene, J gene, CDR3 protein, CDR3 DNA. D genes are given only for firm matches. The size of a clone is reported for some rows only, either as once, few or many, or as a class for expanded clones.

-	TRBV2	TRBD1	TRBJ1-2	CASNDRQGSTYGYTF	TGTGCCAGCAATGACCGACAGGGTAGTACCTATGGCTACACCTTC
few	TRBV11-2	-	TRBJ2-3	CASSLAGTDTQYF	TGTGCCAGCAGCTTAGCAGGCACAGATACGCAGTATTTT
-	TRBV30	-	TRBJ1-2	CAWSVSGYYGYTF	TGTGCCTGGAGTGTATCGGGATACTATGGCTACACCTTC
-	TRBV6-4	TRBD1	TRBJ2-6	CASSLGQGAGANVLTF	TGTGCCAGCAGTTTAGGACAGGGGGCTGGGGCCAACGTCCTGACTTTC
-	TRBV12-3/TRBV12-4	-	TRBJ2-4	CASSLVGDIQYF	TGTGCCAGCAGTTTAGTCGGGGACATTCAGTACTTC
-	TRBV5-1	-	TRBJ2-5	CASSKTVGKETQYF	TGCGCCAGCAGCAAGACTGTCGGGAAAGAGACCCAGTACTTC
-	TRBV7-2	TRBD1	TRBJ2-3	CASSLRRYLDRATDTQYF	TGTGCCAGCAGCTTACGGCGGTATTTGGACAGGGCGACAGATACGCAGTATTTT
-	TRBV9	TRBD1	TRBJ1-6	CASSEGAFNSPLHF	TGTGCCAGCAGCGAGGGGGCCTTTAATTCACCCCTCCACTTT
-	TRBV28	-	TRBJ1-2	CASRPTARGGYTF	TGTGCCAGCAGACCCACCGCAAGGGGTGGCTACACCTTC
-	TRBV2	-	TRBJ1-1	CASSEASTGITEAFF	TGTGCCAGCAGTGAAGCGAGTACAGGGATCACTGAAGCTTTCTTT
-	TRBV6-2/TRBV6-3	-	TRBJ1-1	CASSTPGLGAFF	TGTGCCAGCAGTACTCCGGGATTGGGAGCTTTCTTT
-	TRBV9	TRBD2	TRBJ2-1	CASTPTSGPSEQFF	TGTGCCAGTACCCCGACTAGCGGGCCCAGTGAGCAGTTCTTC
-	TRBV6-5	TRBD1	TRBJ2-2	CASRYSGQSTGELFF	TGTGCCAGCAGATACTCGGGACAGAGCACCGGGGAGCTGTTTTTT
once	TRBV12-3/TRBV12-4	-	TRBJ1-2	CASSTGLEGYTF	TGTGCCAGCAGCACAGGGTTGGAAGGCTACACCTTC
few	TRBV28	-	TRBJ1-2	CASSSLRIGGYTF	TGTGCCAGCAGTTCCCTGAGAATCGGTGGCTACACCTTC
few	TRBV19	TRBD1	TRBJ1-1	CASTPQGAHTEAFF	TGTGCCAGTACCCCGCAGGGGGCTCACACTGAAGCTTTCTTT
-	TRBV30	-	TRBJ2-5	CAWSVLRETQYF	TGTGCCTGGAGTGTTTTACGGGAGACCCAGTACTTC
-	TRBV20-1	-	TRBJ1-1	CSAREGTKAFF	TGCAGTGCTAGAGAGGGGACTAAAGCTTTCTTT
-	TRBV6-5	TRBD2	TRBJ2-3	CATAGVNTDTQYF	TGTGCCACAGCGGGGGTAAACACAGATACGCAGTATTTT
few	TRBV24-1	-	TRBJ2-2	CATRPGPRAGSNTGELFF	TGTGCCACTCGGCCGGGACCCCGGGCGGGATCGAACACCGGGGAGCTGTTTTTT
-	TRBV6-5	-	TRBJ2-7	CASSRPRDTRGEQYF	TGTGCCAGCAGCCGACCCCGGGACACCAGGGGCGAGCAGTACTTC
-	TRBV13	-	TRBJ2-5	CASSLGQGGETQYF	TGTGCCAGCAGCTTAGGACAGGGTGGGGAGACCCAGTACTTC
-	TRBV5-4	-	TRBJ1-6	CASSFRENSPLHF	TGTGCCAGCAGCTTCCGGGAGAATTCACCCCTCCACTTT
-	TRBV6-2/TRBV6-3	-	TRBJ1-6	CASSPTGTPNSPLHF	TGTGCCAGCAGTCCGACCGGGACACCAAATTCACCCCTCCACTTT
-	TRBV28	-	TRBJ1-2	CASSSGIGYTF	TGTGCCAGCAGCTCAGGGATCGGCTACACCTTC
few	TRBV29-1	-	TRBJ1-5	CSVEGGFNQPQHF	TGCAGCGTTGAGGGGGGGTTCAATCAGCCCCAGCATTTT
-	TRBV7-2	TRBD1	TRBJ2-5	CASSFDRGRETQYF	TGTGCCAGCAGCTTTGACAGGGGACGGGAGACCCAGTACTTC
-	TRBV30	-	TRBJ1-2	CAWSLGQSFNYGYTF	TGTGCCTGGAGTCTCGGACAGTCGTTTAACTATGGCTACACCTTC
-	TRBV10-3	-	TRBJ1-5	CAISGGDSNQPQHF	TGTGCCATCAGTGGCGGGGATAGCAATCAGCCCCAGCATTTT
-	TRBV2	-	TRBJ1-2	CASSEAEQGGYTF	TGTGCCAGCAGTGAAGCAGAACAGGGTGGCTACACCTTC
-	TRBV19	TRBD1	TRBJ1-5	CASSTRTGGGNQPQHF	TGTGCCAGTAGTACCCGGACAGGGGGCGGCAATCAGCCCCAGCATTTT
-	TRBV7-9	-	TRBJ2-4	CASSLAERGKNIQYF	TGTGCCAGCAGCTTAGCGGAACGAGGCAAAAACATTCAGTACTTC
-	TRBV2	TRBD1	TRBJ1-1	CASRLTGSTEAFF	TGTGCCAGCAGACTGACAGGGAGCACTGAAGCTTTCTTT
-	TRBV7-2	-	TRBJ1-1	CASSSKQGRFTEAFF	TGTGCCAGCAGCTCTAAACAGGGAAGGTTTACTGAAGCTTTCTTT
few	TRBV4-2	-	TRBJ2-1	CASSQGGQIYNEQFF	TGTGCCAGCAGCCAGGGCGGGCAGATTTACAATGAGCAGTTCTTC
-	TRBV5-1	-	TRBJ2-1	CASSLGGITGWNNEQFF	TGCGCCAGCAGCTTGGGGGGCATAACAGGGTGGAACAATGAGCAGTTCTTC
-	TRBV10-3	-	TRBJ2-5	CAITDGGSETQYF	TGTGCCATCACCGACGGCGGCTCAGAGACCCAGTACTTC
few	TRBV6-2/TRBV6-3	-	TRBJ1-5	CASSYAGGSQPQHF	TGTGCCAGCAGTTACGCAGGAGGGAGTCAGCCCCAGCATTTT
few	TRBV7-2	-	TRBJ1-3	CASRPGLAEGNTIYF	TGTGCCAGCAGACCCGGACTGGCCGAGGGAAACACCATATATTTT
once	TRBV2	TRBD1	TRBJ1-2	CASSGTGVGLGYTF	TGTGCCAGCAGCGGTACAGGGGTTGGTCTCGGCTACACCTTC
-	TRBV6-6	-	TRBJ1-5	CASTNDRSQPQHF	TGTGCCAGCACCAATGACAGGTCTCAGCCCCAGCATTTT
-	TRBV11-2	TRBD2	TRBJ2-5	CASSSWGLAGGLFQETQYF	TGTGCCAGCAGCTCCTGGGGGCTAGCGGGGGGGCTATTCCAAGAGACCCAGTACTTC
once	TRBV10-3	-	TRBJ1-3	CAISPGVVSGNTIYF	TGTGCCATCAGTCCAGGGGTGGTCTCTGGAAACACCATATATTTT
-	TRBV21-1	-	TRBJ1-3	CAMRRGDRVFSGNTIYF	TGTGCCATGAGGAGAGGGGACAGGGTTTTTTCTGGAAACACCATATATTTT
-	TRBV6-5	TRBD2	TRBJ2-5	CASARGGRETQYF	TGTGCCAGCGCCCGGGGGGGACGAGAGACCCAGTACTTC
-	TRBV3-1/TRBV3-2	-	TRBJ1-2	CASSQTGVGSYTF	TGTGCCAGCAGCCAAACCGGGGTAGGGAGCTACACCTTC
-	TRBV2	TRBD1	TRBJ2-5	CASSWTGGEETQYF	TGTGCCAGCAGTTGGACAGGGGGCGAGGAGACCCAGTACTTC
-	TRBV29-1	-	TRBJ1-5	CSPPRAVSNQPQHF	TGCAGCCCTCCCAGGGCAGTTAGCAATCAGCCCCAGCATTTT